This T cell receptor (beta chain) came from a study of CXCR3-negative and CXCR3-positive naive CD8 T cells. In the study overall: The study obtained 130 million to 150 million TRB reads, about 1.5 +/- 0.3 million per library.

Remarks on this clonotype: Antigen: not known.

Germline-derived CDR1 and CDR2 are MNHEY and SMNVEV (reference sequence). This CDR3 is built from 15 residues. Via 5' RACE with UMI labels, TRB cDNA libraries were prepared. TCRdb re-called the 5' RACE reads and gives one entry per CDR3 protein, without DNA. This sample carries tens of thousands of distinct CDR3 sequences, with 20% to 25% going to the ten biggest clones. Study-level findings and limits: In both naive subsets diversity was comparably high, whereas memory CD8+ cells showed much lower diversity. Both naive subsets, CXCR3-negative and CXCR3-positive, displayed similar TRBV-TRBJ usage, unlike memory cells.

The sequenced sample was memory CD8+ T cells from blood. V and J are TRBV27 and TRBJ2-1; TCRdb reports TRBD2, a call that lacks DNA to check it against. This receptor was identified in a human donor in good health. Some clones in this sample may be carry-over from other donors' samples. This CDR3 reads CASSLSIGTYNEQFF.